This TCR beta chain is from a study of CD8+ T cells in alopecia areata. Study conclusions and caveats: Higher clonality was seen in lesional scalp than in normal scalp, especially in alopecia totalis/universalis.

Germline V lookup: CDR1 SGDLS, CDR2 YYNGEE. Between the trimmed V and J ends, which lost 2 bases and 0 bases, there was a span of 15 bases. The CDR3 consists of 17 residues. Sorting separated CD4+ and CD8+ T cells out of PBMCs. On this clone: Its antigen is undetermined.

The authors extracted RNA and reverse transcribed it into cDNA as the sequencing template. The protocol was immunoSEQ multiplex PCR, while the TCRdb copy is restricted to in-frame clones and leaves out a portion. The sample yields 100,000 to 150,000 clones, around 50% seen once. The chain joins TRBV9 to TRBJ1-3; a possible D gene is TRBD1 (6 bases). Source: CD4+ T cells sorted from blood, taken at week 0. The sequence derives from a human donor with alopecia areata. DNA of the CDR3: TGTGCCAGCAGCGTCGCGGACAGTCGCATCTCTGGAAACACCATATATTTT. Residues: CASSVADSRISGNTIYF. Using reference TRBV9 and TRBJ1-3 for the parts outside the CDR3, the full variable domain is DSGVTQTPKHLITATGQRVTLRCSPRSGDLSVYWYQQSLDQGLQFLIQYYNGEERAKGNILERFSAQQFPDLHSELNLSSLELGDSALYFCASSVADSRISGNTIYFGEGSWLTVV.